This T cell receptor (beta chain) is drawn from a study of response to subunit inactivated influenza vaccine (dated by TCRdb to the late 2010s). For the wider study: Deep quantitative profiling of the T cell receptor repertoire was used in the study to follow responses to a trivalent subunit inactivated influenza vaccine.

Study-wide findings and limitations: The authors suggested that each seasonal influenza vaccination may recruit only a limited number of new T cells.

Receptor amplification or capture employed RT-PCR. The sequencing machine was an Illumina HiSeq 2500. TCRdb trimmed the raw reads at Q25, called clones with MiXCR and kept productive beta chains. Each CDR3 protein gets just one entry, which takes the most common genes and DNA from the rows behind it. This sample is represented by around 850,000 distinct CDR3 sequences; approximately 17% of them were singletons. Approximately 10% of the sample rests with the top ten. This clonotype was recorded at least ten times. The antigen it recognizes is unknown. Qualities for individual bases were not recorded, and no much larger clone is one base off. This sequence was found in a middle-aged man who received an inactivated influenza vaccine. Donor details come from another sample of the same person, matched by shared clones. The starting material was PBMCs from blood, obtained roughly 5 days after vaccination.

The DNA reads as follows: TGTGCCAGCAGCTTGTCCGGTTACTACGAGCAGTACTTC. Translated, it gives CASSLSGYYEQYF. This chain is built from TRBV5-6 and TRBJ2-7, with the D gene call left open. From the germline V gene, CDR1 is SGHDT and CDR2 is YYEEEE. The V and J ends are trimmed by 1 base and 3 bases, leaving 8 bases between them. Taken from cysteine to phenylalanine, the CDR3 has 13 residues. The entry retains the CDR3 DNA only, 39 bases that are in frame from base 1.